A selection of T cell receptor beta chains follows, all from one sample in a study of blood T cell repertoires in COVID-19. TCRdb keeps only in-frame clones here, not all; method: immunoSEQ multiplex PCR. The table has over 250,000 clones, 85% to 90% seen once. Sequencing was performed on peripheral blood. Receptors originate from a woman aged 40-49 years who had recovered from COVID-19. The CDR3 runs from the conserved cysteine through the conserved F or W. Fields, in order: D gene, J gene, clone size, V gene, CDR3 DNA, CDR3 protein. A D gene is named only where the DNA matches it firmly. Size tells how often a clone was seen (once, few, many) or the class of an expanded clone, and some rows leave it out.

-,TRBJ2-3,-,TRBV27,TGTGCCAGCAGTTTAGGACTCGCAGATACGCAGTATTTT,CASSLGLADTQYF
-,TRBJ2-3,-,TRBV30,TGTGCCTGGAACCCCGTGGGTAGCGAAGATACGCAGTATTTT,CAWNPVGSEDTQYF
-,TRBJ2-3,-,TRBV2,TGTGCCAGCGTGTGGGCAGTCGGCACAGATACGCAGTATTTT,CASVWAVGTDTQYF
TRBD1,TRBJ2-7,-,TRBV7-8,TGTGCCAGCAGCGGACCGGGACAGGGTCTCCGCGGCGAGCAGTACTTC,CASSGPGQGLRGEQYF
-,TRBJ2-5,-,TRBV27,TGTGCCAGCAGTTTAGCGGGCTCCCAGGTGGCCCAGTACTTC,CASSLAGSQVAQYF
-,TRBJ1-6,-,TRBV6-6,TGTGCCAGCAACGGTGACAGTACCTCACCCCTCCACTTT,CASNGDSTSPLHF
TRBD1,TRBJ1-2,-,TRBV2,TGTGCCAGCCGAACCGGGACAGGGTATGGCTACACCTTC,CASRTGTGYGYTF
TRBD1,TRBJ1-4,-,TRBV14,TGTGCCAGCAGCCACCGACAGGGCACGGGGTCTAATGAAAAACTGTTTTTT,CASSHRQGTGSNEKLFF
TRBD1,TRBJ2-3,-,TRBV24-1,TGTGCCACCATTGGGGACAGGGGCACAGATACGCAGTATTTT,CATIGDRGTDTQYF
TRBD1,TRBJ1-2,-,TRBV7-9,TGTGCCAGCAGCTTAGGACGGACAGGGGTTGGCTATGGCTACACCTTC,CASSLGRTGVGYGYTF
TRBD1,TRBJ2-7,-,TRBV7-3,TGTGCCAGCAGCCCCCAGGGGGCCCTTGTAAGCGAGCAGTACTTC,CASSPQGALVSEQYF
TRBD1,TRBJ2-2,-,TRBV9,TGTGCCAGCACCCTGACAGGGGCGAACACCGGGGAGCTGTTTTTT,CASTLTGANTGELFF
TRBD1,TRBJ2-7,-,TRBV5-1,TGCGCCAGCAGCTTGGTTTCGGGACAGGCGACCGAGCAGTACTTC,CASSLVSGQATEQYF
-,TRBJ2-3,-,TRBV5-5,TGTGCCAGCAGCTCCCTAGCGTCGAGCACAGATACGCAGTATTTT,CASSSLASSTDTQYF
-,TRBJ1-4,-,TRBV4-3,TGCGCCACCCAGGGGAGTAATGAAAAACTGTTTTTT,CATQGSNEKLFF
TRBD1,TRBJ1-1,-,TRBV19,TGTGCCAGTAGTCCCCAGGGGGCAAACACTGAAGCTTTCTTT,CASSPQGANTEAFF
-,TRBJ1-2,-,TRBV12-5,TGTGCTAGTGGTCTGGGGGCAGGTGAGACCACCTTC,CASGLGAGETTF
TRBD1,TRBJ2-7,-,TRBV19,TGTGCCAGTAGTACCCCCGGACAGGGGACCTACGAGCAGTACTTC,CASSTPGQGTYEQYF
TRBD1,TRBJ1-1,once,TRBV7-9,TGTGCCAGCAGCCCACAGGGGAAGAACACTGAAGCTTTCTTT,CASSPQGKNTEAFF
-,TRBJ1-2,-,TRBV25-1,TGTGCCAGCAGTGAGTCGGCTAACTATGGCTACACCTTC,CASSESANYGYTF
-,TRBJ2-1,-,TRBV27,TGTGCCAGCAGTTCCCTTCCGGGGGGCGGCGAGCAGTTCTTC,CASSSLPGGGEQFF
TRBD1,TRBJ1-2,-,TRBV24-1,TGTGCCACCAGTGACTCCTACAGGGGGGGGACCTATGGCTACACCTTC,CATSDSYRGGTYGYTF